This T cell receptor beta chain was found in a study of early T cells in non-severe SARS-CoV-2 infection. TCRdb redid the calling of the 5' RACE reads with MiXCR, one entry per CDR3 protein. The profile shows tens of thousands of distinct CDR3 sequences, over 9% of them singletons. Trimming took off 8 bases at V and 5 bases at J, with 12 bases between the two ends. The CDR3 length is 12 residues. The germline V gene has CDR1 SGHTA and CDR2 FQGNSA. Study-level points and caveats: Sequences matched to VDJdb favored anti-spike CD8 responses, while private and CD4 specificities were missed.

The table lists this clonotype with a few counts. Its antigen is still unknown. This receptor was taken from an adult who was a healthcare worker with PCR-confirmed SARS-CoV-2 infection or an uninfected control (not recorded which). The genes are TRBV7-2 and TRBJ2-5; TRBD2 might be the D (6 bases). The material sequenced was whole blood. The CDR3 reads CASRGIPETQYF. CDR3 DNA: TGTGCCAGCCGCGGGATCCCTGAGACCCAGTACTTC.